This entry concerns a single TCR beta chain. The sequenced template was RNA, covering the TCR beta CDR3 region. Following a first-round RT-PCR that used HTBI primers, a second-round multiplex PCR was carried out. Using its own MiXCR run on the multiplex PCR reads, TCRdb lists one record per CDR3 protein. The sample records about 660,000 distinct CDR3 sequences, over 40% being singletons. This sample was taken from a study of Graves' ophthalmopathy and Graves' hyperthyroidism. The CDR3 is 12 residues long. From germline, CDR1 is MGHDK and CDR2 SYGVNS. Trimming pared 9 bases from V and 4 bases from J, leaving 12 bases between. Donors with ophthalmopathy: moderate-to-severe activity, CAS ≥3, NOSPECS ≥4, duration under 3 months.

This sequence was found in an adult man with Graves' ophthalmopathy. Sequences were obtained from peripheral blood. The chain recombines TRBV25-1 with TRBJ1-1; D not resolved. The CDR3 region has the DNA TGTGCCAGAGGTGTTTTGGGCACTGAAGCTTTCTTT. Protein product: CARGVLGTEAFF.